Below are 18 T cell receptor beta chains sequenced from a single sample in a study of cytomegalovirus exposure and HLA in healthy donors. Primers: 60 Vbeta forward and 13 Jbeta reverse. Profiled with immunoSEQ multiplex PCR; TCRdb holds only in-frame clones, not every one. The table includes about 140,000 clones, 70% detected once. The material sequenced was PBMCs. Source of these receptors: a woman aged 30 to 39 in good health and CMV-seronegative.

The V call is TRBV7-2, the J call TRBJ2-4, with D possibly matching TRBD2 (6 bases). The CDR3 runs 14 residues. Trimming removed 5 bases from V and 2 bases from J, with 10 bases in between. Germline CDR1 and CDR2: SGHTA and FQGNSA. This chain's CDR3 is CASSPRESKNIQYF. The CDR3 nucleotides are TGTGCCAGCAGCCCCCGGGAGTCCAAAAACATTCAGTACTTC.

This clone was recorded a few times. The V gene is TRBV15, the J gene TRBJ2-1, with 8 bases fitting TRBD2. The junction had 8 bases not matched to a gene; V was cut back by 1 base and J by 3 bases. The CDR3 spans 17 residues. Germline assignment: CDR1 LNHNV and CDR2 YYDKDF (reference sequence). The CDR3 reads CATSRVVSSGSYNEQFF. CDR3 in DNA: TGTGCCACCAGCAGAGTGGTTTCCAGCGGGAGCTACAATGAGCAGTTCTTC.

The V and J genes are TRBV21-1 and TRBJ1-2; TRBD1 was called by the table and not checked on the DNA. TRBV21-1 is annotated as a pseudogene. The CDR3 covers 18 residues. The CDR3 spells CARTSGTGDKGGNYGYTF. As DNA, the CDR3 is TGTGCCAGGACTTCCGGGACAGGGGATAAAGGGGGCAACTATGGCTACACCTTC.

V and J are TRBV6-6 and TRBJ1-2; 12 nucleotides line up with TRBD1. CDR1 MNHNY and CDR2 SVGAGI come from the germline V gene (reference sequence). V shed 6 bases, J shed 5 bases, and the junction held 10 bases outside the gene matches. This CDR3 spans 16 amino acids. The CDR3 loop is CASRGQGARLMYGYTF. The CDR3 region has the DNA TGTGCCAGCAGGGGACAGGGGGCGCGCCTCATGTATGGCTACACCTTC.

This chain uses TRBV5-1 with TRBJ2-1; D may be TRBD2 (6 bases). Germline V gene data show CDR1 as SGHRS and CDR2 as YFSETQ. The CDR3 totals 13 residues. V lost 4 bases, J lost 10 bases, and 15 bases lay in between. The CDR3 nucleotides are TGCGCCAGCAGCCGGGAGACTAGGGAGGAGCAGTTCTTC. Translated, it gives CASSRETREEQFF. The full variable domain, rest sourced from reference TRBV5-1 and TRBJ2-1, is KAGVTQTPRYLIKTRGQQVTLSCSPISGHRSVSWYQQTPGQGLQFLFEYFSETQRNKGNFPGRFSGRQFSNSRSEMNVSTLELGDSALYLCASSRETREEQFFGPGTRLTVL.

This CDR3 is CASSAGYTGELFF. CDR3 DNA: TGTGCCAGCAGTGCGGGTTACACCGGGGAGCTGTTTTTT. The chain employs TRBV6-4 and TRBJ2-2; D gene uncertain. The CDR3 contains 13 residues. CDR1 and CDR2 from the germline V gene are MRHNA and SNTAGT. V lost 4 bases, J lost 3 bases, and 6 bases lay in between.

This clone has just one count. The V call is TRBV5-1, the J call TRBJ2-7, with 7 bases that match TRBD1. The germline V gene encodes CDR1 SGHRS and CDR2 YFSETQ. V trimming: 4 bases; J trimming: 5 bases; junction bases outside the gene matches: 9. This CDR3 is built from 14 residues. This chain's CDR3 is CASSLRSGGDEQYV. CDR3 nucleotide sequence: TGCGCCAGCAGCCTCCGCTCAGGGGGTGACGAGCAGTACGTC.

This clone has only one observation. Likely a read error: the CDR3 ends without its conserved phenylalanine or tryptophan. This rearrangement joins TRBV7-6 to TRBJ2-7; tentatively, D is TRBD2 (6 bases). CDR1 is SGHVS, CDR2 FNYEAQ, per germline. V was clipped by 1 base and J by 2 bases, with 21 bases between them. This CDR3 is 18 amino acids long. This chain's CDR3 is CASSLEGFTGDLPYEQYL. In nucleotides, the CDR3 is TGTGCCAGCAGCTTAGAGGGGTTCACGGGGGACCTTCCCTACGAGCAGTACCTC.

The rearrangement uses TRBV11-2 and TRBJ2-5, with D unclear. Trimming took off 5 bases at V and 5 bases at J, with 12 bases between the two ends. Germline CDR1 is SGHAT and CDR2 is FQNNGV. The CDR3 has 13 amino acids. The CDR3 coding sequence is TGTGCCAGCAGCCCGACTGGCAAGGAGACCCAGTACTTC. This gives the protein CASSPTGKETQYF.

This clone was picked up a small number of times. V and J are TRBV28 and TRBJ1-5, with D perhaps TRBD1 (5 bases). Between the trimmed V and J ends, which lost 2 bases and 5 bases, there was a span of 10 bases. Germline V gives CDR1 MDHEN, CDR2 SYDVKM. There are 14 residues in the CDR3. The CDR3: CASSLHRLDQPQHF. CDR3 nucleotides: TGTGCCAGCAGTTTACACAGGTTGGATCAGCCCCAGCATTTT.

The CDR3 sequence is CASSPIRTGVKGYTF. The CDR3 bases are TGTGCCAGCAGCCCCATTCGGACAGGGGTCAAAGGCTACACCTTC. V and J are TRBV2 and TRBJ1-2, with 9 bases matching TRBD1. The germline gives CDR1 SNHLY, CDR2 FYNNEI. The CDR3 contains 15 residues. The V gene end was trimmed by 6 bases and the J gene end by 8 bases; junction bases not matched to a gene: 13.

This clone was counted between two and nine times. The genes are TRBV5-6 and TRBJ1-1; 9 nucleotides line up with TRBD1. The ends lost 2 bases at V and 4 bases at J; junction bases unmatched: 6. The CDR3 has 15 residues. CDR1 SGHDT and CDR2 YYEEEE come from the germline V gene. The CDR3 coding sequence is TGTGCCAGCAGCTTAGCAGACAGGGGGGTCACTGAAGCTTTCTTT. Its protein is CASSLADRGVTEAFF. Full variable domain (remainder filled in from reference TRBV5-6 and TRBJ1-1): DAGVTQSPTHLIKTRGQQVTLRCSPKSGHDTVSWYQQALGQGPQFIFQYYEEEERQRGNFPDRFSGHQFPNYSSELNVNALLLGDSALYLCASSLADRGVTEAFFGQGTRLTVV.

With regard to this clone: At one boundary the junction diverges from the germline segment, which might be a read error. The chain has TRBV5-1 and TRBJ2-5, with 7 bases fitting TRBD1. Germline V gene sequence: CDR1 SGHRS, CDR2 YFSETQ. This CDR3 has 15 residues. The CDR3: CASSGGWGQQATQYF. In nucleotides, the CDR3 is TGCGCCAGCAGCGGGGGCTGGGGACAGCAAGCGACCCAGTACTTC.

CDR3 protein: CSVAFPSSGAQYF. For the CDR3, the DNA is TGCAGCGTGGCCTTCCCAAGTAGCGGGGCGCAGTATTTT. This chain uses TRBV29-1 with TRBJ2-3, with 8 bases matching TRBD2. V shed 6 bases, J shed 10 bases, and the junction held 12 bases outside the gene matches. Germline lookup yields CDR1 SQVTM and CDR2 ANQGSEA. There are 13 residues in the CDR3.

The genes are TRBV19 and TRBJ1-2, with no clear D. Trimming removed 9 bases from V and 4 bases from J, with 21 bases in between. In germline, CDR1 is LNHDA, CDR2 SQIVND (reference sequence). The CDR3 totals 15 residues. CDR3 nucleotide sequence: TGTGCCAGCCGCTTTCAGGAAAACGGTGCCTATGGCTACACCTTC. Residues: CASRFQENGAYGYTF.

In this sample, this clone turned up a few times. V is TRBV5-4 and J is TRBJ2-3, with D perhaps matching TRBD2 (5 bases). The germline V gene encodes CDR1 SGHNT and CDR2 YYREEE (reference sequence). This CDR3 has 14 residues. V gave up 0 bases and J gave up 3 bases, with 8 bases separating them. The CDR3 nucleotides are TGTGCCAGCAGCTTGGATACGGGGACAGATACGCAGTATTTT. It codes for CASSLDTGTDTQYF.

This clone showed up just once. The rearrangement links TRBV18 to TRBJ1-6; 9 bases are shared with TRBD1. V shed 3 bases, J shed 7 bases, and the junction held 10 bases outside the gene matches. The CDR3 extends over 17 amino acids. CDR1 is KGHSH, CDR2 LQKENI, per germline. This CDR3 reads CASSPLYVGTGNSPLHF. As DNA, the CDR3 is TGTGCCAGCTCACCGTTATACGTTGGGACAGGGAATTCACCCCTCCACTTT.

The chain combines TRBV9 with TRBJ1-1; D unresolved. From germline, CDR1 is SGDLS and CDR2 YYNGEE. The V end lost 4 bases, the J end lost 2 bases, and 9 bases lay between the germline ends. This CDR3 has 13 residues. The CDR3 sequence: CASSIRENTEAFF. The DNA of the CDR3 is TGTGCCAGCAGCATAAGAGAAAACACTGAAGCTTTCTTT.